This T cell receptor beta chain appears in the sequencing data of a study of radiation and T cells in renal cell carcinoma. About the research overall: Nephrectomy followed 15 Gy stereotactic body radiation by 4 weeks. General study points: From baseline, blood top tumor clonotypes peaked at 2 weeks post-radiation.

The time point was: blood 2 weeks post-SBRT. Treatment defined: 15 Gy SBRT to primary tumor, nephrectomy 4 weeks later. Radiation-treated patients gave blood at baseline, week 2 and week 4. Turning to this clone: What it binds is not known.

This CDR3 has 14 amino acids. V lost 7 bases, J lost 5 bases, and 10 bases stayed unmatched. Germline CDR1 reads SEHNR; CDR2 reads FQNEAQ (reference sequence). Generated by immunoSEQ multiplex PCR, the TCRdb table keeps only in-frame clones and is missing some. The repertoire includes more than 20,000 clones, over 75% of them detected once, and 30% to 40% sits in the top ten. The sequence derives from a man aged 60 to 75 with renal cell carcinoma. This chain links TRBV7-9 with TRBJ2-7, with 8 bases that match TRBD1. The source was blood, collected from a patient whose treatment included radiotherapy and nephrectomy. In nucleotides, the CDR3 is TGTGCCAGCACCCCAGTCCAGGGGGCAGACGAGCAGTACTTC. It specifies CASTPVQGADEQYF.